The clone carrying this TCR beta chain appeared a few times. Its antigen is unidentified. This sample was taken from a study of vaccination and CD4 T cells after COVID-19. Study information: Treatment of control cultures consisted of a CEFX pool, an HIV-1 Nef pool, or no peptide.

Time point here: late sampling 161 to 241 days after vaccination in three convalescent patients. As for treatment: roughly 10-day PBMC culture with coronavirus spike peptide pools or control peptides (ViraFEST assay). Culture conditions combined about 2 million PBMCs per well with approximately 10 IU/ml IL-2 and roughly 10 ug/ml peptide pools. Cultured CD4+ T cell DNA underwent sequencing with the Oncomine TCR Beta short-read assay. TCRdb re-called the PCR reads through MiXCR, storing one row per CDR3 protein. The table lists about 17,000 distinct CDR3 sequences, under 55% of them singletons. V shed 1 base and J shed 3 bases, with 2 bases lying between them. This CDR3 spans 12 amino acids. Germline-derived CDR1 and CDR2 are SGHTA and FQGNSA.

This clonotype originated in a human donor who had recovered from COVID-19. The V and J genes are TRBV7-2 and TRBJ2-3; D not resolved. Sequencing was performed on CD4+ T cells from blood, cultured in vitro, taken about 7 months after SARS-CoV-2 vaccination. CDR3 region: CASSLGTDTQYF. DNA of the CDR3: TGTGCCAGCAGCTTAGGTACAGATACGCAGTATTTT. Filled out from reference TRBV7-2 and TRBJ2-3, the complete variable domain reads GAGVSQSPSNKVTEKGKDVELRCDPISGHTALYWYRQSLGQGLEFLIYFQGNSAPDKSGLPSDRFSAERTGGSVSTLTIQRTQQEDSAVYLCASSLGTDTQYFGPGTRLTVL.